This T cell receptor (beta chain) was sequenced during a study of OX40 agonist ivuxolimab in advanced cancers. In the study overall: Six ivuxolimab dose levels, 0.01 to 10 mg/kg, were given intravenously every 2 weeks. Study-level points and caveats: Expanded clones were, on average, more numerous in CD8+ T cells than in CD4+.

The CDR3 length is 14 residues. Trimming removed 5 bases from V and 4 bases from J; junction bases left unmatched: 3. The germline V gene has CDR1 SEHNR and CDR2 FQNEAQ (reference sequence). About this clone itself: What it recognizes is unknown.

Measured with immunoSEQ multiplex PCR; TCRdb has only the in-frame clones, and not every one. The sample lists 27,000 or so clones; approximately 83% were seen once. The chain joins TRBV7-9 to TRBJ1-2; 11 bases are a match to TRBD1. This sequence originates from an adult with an advanced solid tumor such as melanoma, head and neck, liver or kidney cancer. The starting material was CD4+ or CD8+ T cells sorted from blood, obtained in a trial of the OX40 agonist ivuxolimab. The CDR3 reads CASSMGQGVYGYTF. The CDR3 DNA reads as TGTGCCAGCAGCATGGGACAGGGGGTCTATGGCTACACCTTC.